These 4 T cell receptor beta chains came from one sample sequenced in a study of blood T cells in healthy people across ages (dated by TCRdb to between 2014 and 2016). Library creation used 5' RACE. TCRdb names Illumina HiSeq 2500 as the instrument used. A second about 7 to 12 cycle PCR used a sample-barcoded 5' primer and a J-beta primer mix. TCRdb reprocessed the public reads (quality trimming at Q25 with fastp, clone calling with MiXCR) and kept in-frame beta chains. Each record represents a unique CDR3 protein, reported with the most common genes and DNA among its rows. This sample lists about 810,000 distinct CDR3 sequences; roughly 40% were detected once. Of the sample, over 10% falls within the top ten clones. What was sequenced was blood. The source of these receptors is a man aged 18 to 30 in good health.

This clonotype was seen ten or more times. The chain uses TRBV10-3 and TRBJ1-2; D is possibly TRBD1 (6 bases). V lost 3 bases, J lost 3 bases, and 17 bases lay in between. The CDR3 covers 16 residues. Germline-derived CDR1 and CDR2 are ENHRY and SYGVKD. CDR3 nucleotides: TGTGCCATCAGTGAAGGTGCCGGAGGGGGGGACTATGGCTACACCTTC. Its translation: CAISEGAGGGDYGYTF.

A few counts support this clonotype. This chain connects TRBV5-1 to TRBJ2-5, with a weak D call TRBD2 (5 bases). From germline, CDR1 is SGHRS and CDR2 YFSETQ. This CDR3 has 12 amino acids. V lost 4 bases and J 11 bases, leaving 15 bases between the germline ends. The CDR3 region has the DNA TGCGCCAGCAGCGAAGCGAGGGATGAGCAGTACTTC. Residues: CASSEARDEQYF.

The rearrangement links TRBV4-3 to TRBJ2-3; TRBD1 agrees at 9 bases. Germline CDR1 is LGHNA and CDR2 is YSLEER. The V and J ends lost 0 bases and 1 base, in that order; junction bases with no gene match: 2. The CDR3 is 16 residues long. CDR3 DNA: TGCGCCAGCAGCCAAGATAGGGACAGGGGCACAGATACGCAGTATTTT. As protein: CASSQDRDRGTDTQYF.

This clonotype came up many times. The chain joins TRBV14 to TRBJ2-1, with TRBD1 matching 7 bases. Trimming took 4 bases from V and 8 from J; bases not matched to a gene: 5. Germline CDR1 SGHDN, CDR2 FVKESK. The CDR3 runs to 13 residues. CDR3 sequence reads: CASSRGTAHEQFF. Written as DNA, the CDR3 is TGTGCCAGCAGCCGTGGGACAGCACATGAGCAGTTCTTC.